The clone carrying this T cell receptor beta chain showed up just a few times. The antigen is undetermined. The time point was: healthy volunteer bleed at 6 weeks. Researchers extracted total RNA from unfractionated whole blood. Trimming at V came to 6 bases and at J to 8 bases, leaving 16 bases not matched to a gene. The germline CDR1 and CDR2 sequences are DFQATT and SNEGSKA (reference sequence). The CDR3 runs to 15 residues. As the library was built, unique molecular identifiers were attached to individual cDNA molecules. Source study methods: Counts of TCRs in each sample centred on a median of around 96,000 and extended from around 24,000 to 710,000. TCRdb processed the RACE reads anew with MiXCR; each CDR3 protein has one entry. The V and J calls come from TCRdb's annotation, not from the publication. The sample has about 70,000 distinct CDR3 sequences, around 6.1% seen once. The entry originates in a study of human T cells and chemical hapten exposure. Study information: Per-sample TCR yield variability stemmed mainly from small pooled library volume differences. Study-wide points: TCRs at high frequency, those above 1 in 1000, did not change with DPC sensitization.

This TCR was recovered from a female donor in good health. Some clones in this sample may be carry-over from other donors' samples. This chain links TRBV20-1 with TRBJ2-5, with 9 bases fitting TRBD1. The sequenced sample consisted of whole blood. Here the CDR3 reads CSARQGVEIWGTQYF. The CDR3, as DNA: TGCAGTGCCAGACAGGGGGTGGAAATTTGGGGAACCCAGTACTTC.